Listed below are T cell receptor beta chains from one sample, sequenced in a study of T cells after yellow fever vaccination. One entry per CDR3 protein results from TCRdb running MiXCR on the 5' RACE reads. This sample has roughly 120,000 distinct CDR3 sequences, with more than 5.5% found just once. The sequences come from CD4+ T cells sorted from PBMCs, collected around 45 days after the first yellow fever vaccination. These receptors were taken from a man in his late teens or twenties who received the YFV17D yellow fever vaccine. Both conserved end residues are part of each CDR3. A D gene is named only where the DNA matches it firmly. Only some rows state a clone size, as once, few, many or a class for expanded clones.

D gene,J gene,clone size,V gene,CDR3 DNA,CDR3 protein
-,TRBJ2-6,many,TRBV30,TGTGCCTGGAGTGTAGGCGGGGCCAACGTCCTGACTTTC,CAWSVGGANVLTF
TRBD1,TRBJ1-3,many,TRBV12-3/TRBV12-4,TGTGCCAGCAGTTTACCACAGGGGAGAAACACCATATATTTT,CASSLPQGRNTIYF
-,TRBJ1-4,many,TRBV5-1,TGCGCCAGCAGCCGGGACGGCCTTGCAACTAATGAAAAACTGTTTTTT,CASSRDGLATNEKLFF
-,TRBJ2-3,many,TRBV6-1,TGTGCCAGCAGTGAAGTCGGCAGCCAGCATGATACGCAGTATTTT,CASSEVGSQHDTQYF
-,TRBJ2-3,many,TRBV11-2,TGTGCCAGCAGCCCCCGGACTGGGGGGTGGGATACGCAGTATTTT,CASSPRTGGWDTQYF
TRBD1,TRBJ2-2,-,TRBV5-6,TGTGCCAGCAGCCGAGGGCCGGACAGGTCGAACACCGGGGAGCTGTTTTTT,CASSRGPDRSNTGELFF
-,TRBJ1-1,many,TRBV28,TGTGCCAGCAGTTCCGGACAGTACAGTGGTGAAGCTTTCTTT,CASSSGQYSGEAFF
-,TRBJ1-3,-,TRBV12-3/TRBV12-4,TGTGCCAGCAGAGGGATCGACGGAAACACCATATATTTT,CASRGIDGNTIYF
-,TRBJ2-3,many,TRBV10-1,TGCGCCAGCAGTGAGAATCGAGGTAGTTCAGATACGCAGTATTTT,CASSENRGSSDTQYF
-,TRBJ2-1,many,TRBV19,TGTGCCAGTACAAACGGGCCCTACAATGAGCAGTTCTTC,CASTNGPYNEQFF
TRBD1,TRBJ1-2,many,TRBV6-5,TGTGCCAGCAGTTACACAGGGGGGGTTAGTGGCTACACCTTC,CASSYTGGVSGYTF
TRBD1,TRBJ1-5,many,TRBV12-3/TRBV12-4,TGTGCCAGCAGCCGGGACAGCTCCGGTCCCCAGCATTTT,CASSRDSSGPQHF
-,TRBJ1-5,many,TRBV12-3/TRBV12-4,TGTGCCAGCAGTTCTTACGGCCAGCCCCAGCATTTT,CASSSYGQPQHF
-,TRBJ1-1,-,TRBV18,TGTGCCAGCTCGACAGATAGATACGGTGGGAACACTGAAGCTTTCTTT,CASSTDRYGGNTEAFF
-,TRBJ2-2,many,TRBV10-3,TGTGCCATCAGTCGAAACACGCCGGGGAACACCGGGGAGCTGTTTTTT,CAISRNTPGNTGELFF
-,TRBJ2-6,many,TRBV5-1,TGCGCCAGCAGCCCCCAGTGGTCCGGGGCCAACGTCCTGACTTTC,CASSPQWSGANVLTF
-,TRBJ1-1,many,TRBV6-5,TGTGCCAGCAGTTACGGGGCCGGAAACACTGAAGCTTTCTTT,CASSYGAGNTEAFF
TRBD2,TRBJ2-3,many,TRBV6-4,TGTGCCAGCTCAGCGGGGTGGACAGATACGCAGTATTTT,CASSAGWTDTQYF
-,TRBJ1-1,many,TRBV4-3,TGCGCCAGCAGCCAAGTTCGGGGGGGGGATATGCCTTTCTTT,CASSQVRGGDMPFF
-,TRBJ2-1,-,TRBV20-1,TGCAGTGCTACTATAGGTGGCGGGGCCGCAAATGAGCAGTTCTTC,CSATIGGGAANEQFF
TRBD1,TRBJ1-2,many,TRBV7-8,TGTGCCAGCAGCTTACGCAGGGGGGCGGCTAACTATGGCTACACCTTC,CASSLRRGAANYGYTF
-,TRBJ2-1,many,TRBV11-2,TGTGCCAGCAGCCCTTCTATCCTCAATGAGCAGTTCTTC,CASSPSILNEQFF
TRBD1,TRBJ2-3,many,TRBV28,TGTGCCAGCACATCCGGGACAGGGAGCACAGATACGCAGTATTTT,CASTSGTGSTDTQYF
-,TRBJ2-7,many,TRBV27,TGTGCCAGCAGTAACAACTACGAGCAGTACTTC,CASSNNYEQYF
TRBD1,TRBJ2-7,many,TRBV20-1,TGCAGTGCTACCTATACAGGGGGAAGCGCACAACCCTACGAGCAGTACTTC,CSATYTGGSAQPYEQYF
-,TRBJ2-7,many,TRBV18,TGTGCCAGCTCACCTTATACAGGGTCTACCTACGAGCAGTACTTC,CASSPYTGSTYEQYF
TRBD2,TRBJ2-3,many,TRBV6-1,TGTGCCAGCAGTCAAGCGGGGACTAAGGGTTATAGAGATACGCAGTATTTT,CASSQAGTKGYRDTQYF
TRBD1,TRBJ1-1,many,TRBV7-9,TGTGCCAGCTCTCCGCGGACAGGGAAAGACACTGAAGCTTTCTTT,CASSPRTGKDTEAFF
-,TRBJ1-2,many,TRBV20-1,TGCAGTGCTAGAGGGGGCAGGCATAACTATGGCTACACCTTC,CSARGGRHNYGYTF
-,TRBJ2-1,many,TRBV29-1,TGCAGCGCCGGGGGAGGGGGACCCCCGTCGGGAAATGAGCAGTTCTTC,CSAGGGGPPSGNEQFF
-,TRBJ1-2,many,TRBV10-3,TGTGCCATCAGTGACTCAGGGGACGACATTCGGGGCCACACCTTC,CAISDSGDDIRGHTF
-,TRBJ1-5,many,TRBV6-5,TGTGCCAGCAGCCACAAGGGGCAGCCCCAGCATTTT,CASSHKGQPQHF
-,TRBJ1-2,few,TRBV6-2/TRBV6-3,TGTGCCAGCAGACCTAGGAACAACTATGGCTACACCTTC,CASRPRNNYGYTF
TRBD2,TRBJ2-5,many,TRBV20-1,TGCAGTGCTACTCCACTAGCGGGGGGACTCCAAGAGACCCAGTACTTC,CSATPLAGGLQETQYF
-,TRBJ2-3,many,TRBV20-1,TGCAGTGCCTCGGGACCCGAGGTCAGCACAGATACGCAGTATTTT,CSASGPEVSTDTQYF
-,TRBJ2-6,few,TRBV6-1,TGTGCCACCGGAGAACGGCCCTCTGGGGCCAACGTCCTGACTTTC,CATGERPSGANVLTF
-,TRBJ1-4,many,TRBV5-1,TGCGCCAGCAGCTTAGGCGACAGGCTTGGGGTGGAAAAACTGTTTTTT,CASSLGDRLGVEKLFF
TRBD1,TRBJ1-2,-,TRBV5-1,TGCGCCAGCAGCCCCAGGGGGAATCGCTACACCTTC,CASSPRGNRYTF
-,TRBJ1-2,-,TRBV19,TGTGCCAGTAGCCCGGACAGTCGCCCCTATGGCTACACCTTC,CASSPDSRPYGYTF
TRBD2,TRBJ2-1,-,TRBV20-1,TGCAGTGCCGAGGGACTAGCGGGGGGGGCTACCTACAATGAGCAGTTCTTC,CSAEGLAGGATYNEQFF
TRBD2,TRBJ2-2,many,TRBV7-7,TGTGCCAGCACCCCCCTTGGTAGCGGGGGGGCGGTCGCCGGGGAGCTGTTTTTT,CASTPLGSGGAVAGELFF
TRBD2,TRBJ2-4,many,TRBV12-3/TRBV12-4,TGTGCCAGCAGTTTGAGGTGGGGACCTAGCGGGGGGCCCGATATAGCCAAAAACATTCAGTACTTC,CASSLRWGPSGGPDIAKNIQYF
TRBD1,TRBJ1-3,many,TRBV12-3/TRBV12-4,TGTGCCAGCAGTATCCAGGGGGTCTCTGGAAACACCATATATTTT,CASSIQGVSGNTIYF
TRBD2,TRBJ2-5,many,TRBV7-2,TGTGCCAGCAGCCTGGGAGGGGCGGGGGAGACCCAGTACTTC,CASSLGGAGETQYF
TRBD1,TRBJ2-3,many,TRBV7-2,TGTGCCAGCCGAGGGGGCGTCTACACAGATACGCAGTATTTT,CASRGGVYTDTQYF
TRBD2,TRBJ2-1,many,TRBV5-1,TGCGCCAGCAGCCCCGCGGGGGGGGACAATGAGCAGTTCTTC,CASSPAGGDNEQFF
-,TRBJ1-5,many,TRBV19,TGTGCCAGTAGTATCAGAAACGTCGGGGTGATCAATCAGCCCCAGCATTTT,CASSIRNVGVINQPQHF
-,TRBJ1-2,many,TRBV7-2,TGTGCCAGCAGCCCACAGGGAACGGGTGGCTACACCTTC,CASSPQGTGGYTF
TRBD1,TRBJ2-4,many,TRBV4-2,TGTGCCAGCAGCCTCCAAGGGGACAGGAAAAACATTCAGTACTTC,CASSLQGDRKNIQYF
TRBD2,TRBJ2-1,many,TRBV10-3,TGTGCCATCAGGACTAGCGGGGGTACCTACAATGAGCAGTTCTTC,CAIRTSGGTYNEQFF
-,TRBJ1-5,many,TRBV11-2,TGTGCCAGCAGCGAGAGGGTTCAAGGTCCCGGGGGGATTAATCAGCCCCAGCATTTT,CASSERVQGPGGINQPQHF
TRBD2,TRBJ2-1,many,TRBV15,TGTGCCACCAGCAGGAGGCCTACTAGCGGGGGTCACAATGAGCAGTTCTTC,CATSRRPTSGGHNEQFF
-,TRBJ2-6,-,TRBV7-8,TGTGCCAGCAGCCCCCGGGAATCTTTCTCTGGGGCCAACGTCCTGACTTTC,CASSPRESFSGANVLTF
TRBD2,TRBJ2-3,many,TRBV12-3/TRBV12-4,TGTGCCAGCAGTTTAATTGGTAGCGGGGGGGCAGATACGCAGTATTTT,CASSLIGSGGADTQYF
TRBD2,TRBJ2-1,many,TRBV5-1,TGCGCCAGCAGCTTGGTGGCGGGGGGATTTCACAATGAGCAGTTCTTC,CASSLVAGGFHNEQFF
TRBD1,TRBJ2-5,-,TRBV5-1,TGCGCCAGCAGCAAGCGGGACAGGGGTAGTGAGACCCAGTACTTC,CASSKRDRGSETQYF
-,TRBJ1-1,many,TRBV6-1,TGTGCCAGCACGTCGGACCTGAACACTGAAGCTTTCTTT,CASTSDLNTEAFF